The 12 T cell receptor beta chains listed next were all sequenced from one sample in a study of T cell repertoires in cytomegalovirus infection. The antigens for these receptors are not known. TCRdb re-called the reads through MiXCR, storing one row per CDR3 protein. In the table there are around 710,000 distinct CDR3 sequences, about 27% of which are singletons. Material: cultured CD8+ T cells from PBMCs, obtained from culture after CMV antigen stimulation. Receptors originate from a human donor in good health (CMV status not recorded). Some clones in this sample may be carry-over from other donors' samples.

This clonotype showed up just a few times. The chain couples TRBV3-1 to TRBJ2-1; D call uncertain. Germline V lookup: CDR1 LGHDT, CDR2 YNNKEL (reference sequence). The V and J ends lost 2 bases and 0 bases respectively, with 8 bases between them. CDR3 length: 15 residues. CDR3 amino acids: CASSQRTSSYNEQFF. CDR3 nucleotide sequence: TGTGCCAGCAGCCAAAGGACGAGCTCCTACAATGAGCAGTTCTTC.

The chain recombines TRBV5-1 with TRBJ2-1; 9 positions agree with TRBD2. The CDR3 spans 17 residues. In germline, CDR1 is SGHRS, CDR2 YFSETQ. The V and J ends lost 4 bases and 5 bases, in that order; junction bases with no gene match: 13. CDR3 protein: CASSPHGRGGLDNEQFF. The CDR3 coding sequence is TGCGCCAGCAGCCCGCATGGGCGGGGGGGCCTCGACAATGAGCAGTTCTTC.

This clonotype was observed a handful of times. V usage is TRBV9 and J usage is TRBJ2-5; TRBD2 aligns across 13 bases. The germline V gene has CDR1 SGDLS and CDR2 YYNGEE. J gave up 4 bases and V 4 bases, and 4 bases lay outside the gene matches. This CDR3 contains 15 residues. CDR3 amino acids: CASSTSGGASETQYF. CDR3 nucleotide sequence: TGTGCCAGCAGCACTAGCGGGGGGGCCTCAGAGACCCAGTACTTC.

The CDR3 coding sequence is TGTGCCAGCACTCGAAGCCTGAACTATGGCTACACCTTC. It translates to CASTRSLNYGYTF. The gene calls are TRBV2 and TRBJ1-2; D gene ambiguous. CDR3 length: 13 residues. Germline values: CDR1 SNHLY, CDR2 FYNNEI. Trimming took 7 bases from V and 2 from J, leaving 11 bases between them.

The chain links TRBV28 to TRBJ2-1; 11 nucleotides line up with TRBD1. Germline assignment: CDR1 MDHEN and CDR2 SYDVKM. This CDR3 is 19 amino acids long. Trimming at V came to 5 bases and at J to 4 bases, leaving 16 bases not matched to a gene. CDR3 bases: TGTGCCAGCAGTCGCCGGGACAGGGGGGCCCGTTTGGGGTACAATGAGCAGTTCTTC. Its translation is CASSRRDRGARLGYNEQFF. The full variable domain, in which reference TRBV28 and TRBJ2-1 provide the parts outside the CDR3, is DVKVTQSSRYLVKRTGEKVFLECVQDMDHENMFWYRQDPGLGLRLIYFSYDVKMKEKGDIPEGYSVSREKKERFSLILESASTNQTSMYLCASSRRDRGARLGYNEQFFGPGTRLTVL.

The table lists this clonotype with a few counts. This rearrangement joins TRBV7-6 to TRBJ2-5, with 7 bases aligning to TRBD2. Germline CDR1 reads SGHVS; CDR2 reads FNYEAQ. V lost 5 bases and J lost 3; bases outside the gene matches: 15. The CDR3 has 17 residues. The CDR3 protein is CASSRLGGGRNKETQYF. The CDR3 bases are TGTGCCAGCAGCCGACTGGGCGGGGGTCGTAATAAAGAGACCCAGTACTTC.

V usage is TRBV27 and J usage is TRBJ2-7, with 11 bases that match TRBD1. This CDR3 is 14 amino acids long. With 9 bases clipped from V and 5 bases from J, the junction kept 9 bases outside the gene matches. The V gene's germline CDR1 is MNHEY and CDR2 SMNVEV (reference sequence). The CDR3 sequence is CASSLGQGVHEQYF. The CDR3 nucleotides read TGTGCCAGTTCTCTGGGACAGGGGGTCCACGAGCAGTACTTC.

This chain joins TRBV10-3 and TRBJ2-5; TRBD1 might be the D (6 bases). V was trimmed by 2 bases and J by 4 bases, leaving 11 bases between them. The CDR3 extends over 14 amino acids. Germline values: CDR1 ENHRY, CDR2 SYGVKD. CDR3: CAISEAGDLETQYF. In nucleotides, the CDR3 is TGTGCCATCAGTGAGGCAGGGGATTTAGAGACCCAGTACTTC.

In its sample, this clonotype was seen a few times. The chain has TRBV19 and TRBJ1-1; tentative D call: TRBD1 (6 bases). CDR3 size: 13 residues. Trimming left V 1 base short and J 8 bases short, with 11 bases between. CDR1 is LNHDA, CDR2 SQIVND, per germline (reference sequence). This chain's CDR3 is CASSIGTAKEAFF. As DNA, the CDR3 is TGTGCCAGTAGTATAGGGACAGCTAAAGAAGCTTTCTTT.

CDR3 sequence: CSARTKTDTQYF. In DNA, the CDR3 is TGCAGTGCTAGAACAAAAACAGATACGCAGTATTTT. This chain connects TRBV20-1 to TRBJ2-3; no clear D. The CDR3 is made up of 12 amino acids. V was shortened by 2 bases and J by 3 bases, with 6 bases between the two germline ends. In germline, CDR1 is DFQATT, CDR2 SNEGSKA (reference sequence).

The CDR3 DNA is TGTGCCAGCAGCTTAGGAATCATCCGGGGGTTGAACACTGAAGCTTTCTTT. Amino acid sequence: CASSLGIIRGLNTEAFF. The genes are TRBV7-9 and TRBJ1-1; TRBD1 is a possible D gene (5 bases). The CDR3 runs to 17 residues. Trimming left V 1 base short and J 0 bases short, with 15 bases between. Germline V gene data show CDR1 as SEHNR and CDR2 as FQNEAQ (reference sequence).

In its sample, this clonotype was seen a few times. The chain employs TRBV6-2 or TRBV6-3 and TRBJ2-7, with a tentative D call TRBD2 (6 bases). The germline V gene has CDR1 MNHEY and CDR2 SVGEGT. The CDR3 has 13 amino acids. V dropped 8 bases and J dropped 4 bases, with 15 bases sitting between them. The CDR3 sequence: CASSSGRGYEQYV. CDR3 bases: TGTGCCAGCTCCTCCGGTCGGGGGTACGAGCAGTACGTC.